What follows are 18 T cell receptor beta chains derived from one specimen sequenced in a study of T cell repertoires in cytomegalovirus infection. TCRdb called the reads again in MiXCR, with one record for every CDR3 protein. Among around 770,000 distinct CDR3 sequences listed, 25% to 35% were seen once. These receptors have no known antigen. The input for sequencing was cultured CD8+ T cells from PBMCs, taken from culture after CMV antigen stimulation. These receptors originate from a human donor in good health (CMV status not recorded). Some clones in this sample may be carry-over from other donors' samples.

In nucleotides, the CDR3 is TGTGCCAGCAGTGATTGGGGGACTAGCGGGGACTACACAGATACGCAGTATTTT. This encodes CASSDWGTSGDYTDTQYF. The V and J genes are TRBV6-1 and TRBJ2-3; TRBD2 matches at 13 bases. Germline CDR1 reads MNHNS; CDR2 reads SASEGT. This CDR3 contains 18 residues. Losses at the gene ends were 3 bases for V and 2 bases for J; bases not matched to a gene: 8.

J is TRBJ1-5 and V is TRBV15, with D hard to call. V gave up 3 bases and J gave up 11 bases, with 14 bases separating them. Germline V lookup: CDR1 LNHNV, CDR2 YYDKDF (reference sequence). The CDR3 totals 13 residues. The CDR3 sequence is CATSSLMDPTQHF. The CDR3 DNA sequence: TGTGCCACCAGCAGCCTCATGGACCCCACCCAGCATTTT.

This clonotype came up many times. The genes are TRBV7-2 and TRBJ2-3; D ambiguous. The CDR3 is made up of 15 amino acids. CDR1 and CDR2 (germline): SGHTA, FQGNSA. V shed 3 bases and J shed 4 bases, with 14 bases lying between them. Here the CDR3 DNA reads TGTGCCAGCAGCTTCTTTCTCTCCAGTTCAGATACGCAGTATTTT. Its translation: CASSFFLSSSDTQYF.

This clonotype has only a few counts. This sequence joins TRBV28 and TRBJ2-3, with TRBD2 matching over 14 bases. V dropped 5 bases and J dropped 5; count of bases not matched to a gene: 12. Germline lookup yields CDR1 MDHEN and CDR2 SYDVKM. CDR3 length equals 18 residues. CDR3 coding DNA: TGTGCCAGCAGTGCAACCGGGACTAGCGGGGGTGCCGGAGATACGCAGTATTTT. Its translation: CASSATGTSGGAGDTQYF.

The CDR3 DNA follows: TGTGCCAGCAGTTACTTACCGCCGGACAGGGAATACAATGAGCAGTTCTTC. Protein product: CASSYLPPDREYNEQFF. The J gene is TRBJ2-1, the V gene TRBV6-6, with 8 bases matching TRBD1. Unmatched junction bases numbered 9, after V lost 1 base and J lost 4 bases. The CDR3 has 17 amino acids. From germline, CDR1 is MNHNY and CDR2 SVGAGI (reference sequence).

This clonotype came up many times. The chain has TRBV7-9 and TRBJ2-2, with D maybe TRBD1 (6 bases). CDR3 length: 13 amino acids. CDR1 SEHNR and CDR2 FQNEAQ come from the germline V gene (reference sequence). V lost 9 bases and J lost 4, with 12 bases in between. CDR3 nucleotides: TGTGCCAGAACAGGGTTGAGCACCGGGGAGCTGTTTTTT. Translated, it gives CARTGLSTGELFF.

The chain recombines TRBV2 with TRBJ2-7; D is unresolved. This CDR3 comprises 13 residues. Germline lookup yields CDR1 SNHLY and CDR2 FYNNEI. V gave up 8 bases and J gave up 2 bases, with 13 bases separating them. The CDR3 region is CASPSGRAYEQYV. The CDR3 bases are TGTGCCAGCCCCTCGGGCCGTGCCTACGAGCAGTACGTC.

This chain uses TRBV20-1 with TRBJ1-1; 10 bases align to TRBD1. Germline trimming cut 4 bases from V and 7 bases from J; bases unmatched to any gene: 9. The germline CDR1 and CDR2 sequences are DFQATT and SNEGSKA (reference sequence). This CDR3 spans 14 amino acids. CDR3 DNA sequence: TGCAGTGCTAACCGGGACAGGGGAGATGTTGAAGCTTTCTTT. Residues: CSANRDRGDVEAFF.

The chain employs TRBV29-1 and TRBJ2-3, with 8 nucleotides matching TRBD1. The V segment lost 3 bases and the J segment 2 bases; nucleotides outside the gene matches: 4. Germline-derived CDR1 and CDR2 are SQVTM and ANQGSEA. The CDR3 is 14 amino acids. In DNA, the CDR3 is TGCAGCGTTGAGGGGGACAGGTACACAGATACGCAGTATTTT. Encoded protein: CSVEGDRYTDTQYF.

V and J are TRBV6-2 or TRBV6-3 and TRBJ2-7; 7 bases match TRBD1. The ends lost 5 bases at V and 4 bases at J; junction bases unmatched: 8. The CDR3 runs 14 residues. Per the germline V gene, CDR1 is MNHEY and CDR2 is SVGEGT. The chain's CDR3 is CASSNRDRLYEQYV. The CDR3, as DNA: TGTGCCAGCAGTAACCGGGACAGACTATACGAGCAGTACGTC.

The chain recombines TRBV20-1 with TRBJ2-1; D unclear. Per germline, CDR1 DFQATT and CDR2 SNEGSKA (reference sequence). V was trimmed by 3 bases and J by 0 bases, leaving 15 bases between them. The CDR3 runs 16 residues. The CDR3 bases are TGCAGTGCTAGGTCACATCGAACGAGCTCCTACAATGAGCAGTTCTTC. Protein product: CSARSHRTSSYNEQFF.

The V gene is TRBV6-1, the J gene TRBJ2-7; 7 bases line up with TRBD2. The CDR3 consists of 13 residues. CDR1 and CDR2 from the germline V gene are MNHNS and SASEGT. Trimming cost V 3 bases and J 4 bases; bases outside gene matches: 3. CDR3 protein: CASSESRGYEQYV. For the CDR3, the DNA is TGTGCCAGCAGTGAGTCGCGGGGGTACGAGCAGTACGTC.

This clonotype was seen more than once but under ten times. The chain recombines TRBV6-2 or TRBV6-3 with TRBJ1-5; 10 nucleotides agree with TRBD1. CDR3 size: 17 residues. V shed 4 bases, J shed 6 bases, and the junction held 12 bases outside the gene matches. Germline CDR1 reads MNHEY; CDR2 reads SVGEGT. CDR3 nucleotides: TGTGCCAGCAGTTTACTCGGGTCGACAGGGGGCTTTCAGCCCCAGCATTTT. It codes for CASSLLGSTGGFQPQHF.

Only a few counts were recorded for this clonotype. The CDR3, as DNA: TGCGCCAGCAGTGAGAGGACAGGTCTTTACAATGAGCAGTTCTTC. Amino acids: CASSERTGLYNEQFF. The chain uses TRBV10-1 and TRBJ2-1; 7 positions agree with TRBD1. Trimming removed 2 bases from V and 4 bases from J; junction bases left unmatched: 5. Germline-derived CDR1 and CDR2 are WNHNN and SYGVQD (reference sequence). The CDR3 has 15 amino acids.

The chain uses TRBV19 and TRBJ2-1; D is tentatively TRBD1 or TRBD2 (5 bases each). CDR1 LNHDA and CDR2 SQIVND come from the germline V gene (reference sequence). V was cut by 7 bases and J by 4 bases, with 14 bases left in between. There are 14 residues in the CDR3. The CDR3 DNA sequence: TGTGCCAGTATGGTCGGTGAGGGGTACAATGAGCAGTTCTTC. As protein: CASMVGEGYNEQFF.

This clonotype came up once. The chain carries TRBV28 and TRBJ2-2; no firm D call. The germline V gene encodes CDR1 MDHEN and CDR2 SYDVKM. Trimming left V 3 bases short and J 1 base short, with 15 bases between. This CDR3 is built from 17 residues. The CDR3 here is CASSFRNLWGNTGELFF. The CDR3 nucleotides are TGTGCCAGCAGTTTTAGGAACCTTTGGGGGAACACCGGGGAGCTGTTTTTT. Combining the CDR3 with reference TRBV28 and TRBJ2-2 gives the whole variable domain DVKVTQSSRYLVKRTGEKVFLECVQDMDHENMFWYRQDPGLGLRLIYFSYDVKMKEKGDIPEGYSVSREKKERFSLILESASTNQTSMYLCASSFRNLWGNTGELFFGEGSRLTVL.

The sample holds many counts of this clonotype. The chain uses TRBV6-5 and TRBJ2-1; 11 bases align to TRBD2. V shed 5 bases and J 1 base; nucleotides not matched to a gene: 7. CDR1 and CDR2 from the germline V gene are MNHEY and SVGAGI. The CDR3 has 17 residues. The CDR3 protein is CASSHLGLADSYNEQFF. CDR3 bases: TGTGCCAGCAGTCACCTGGGACTAGCGGATTCCTACAATGAGCAGTTCTTC.

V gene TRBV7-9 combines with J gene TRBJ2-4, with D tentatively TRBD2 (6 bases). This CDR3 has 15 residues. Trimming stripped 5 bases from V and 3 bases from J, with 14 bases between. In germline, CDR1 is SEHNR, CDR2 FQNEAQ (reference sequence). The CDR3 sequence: CASSGGTSGKNIQYF. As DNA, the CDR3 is TGTGCCAGCAGCGGAGGGACGTCGGGCAAAAACATTCAGTACTTC.